A selection of T cell receptor beta chains follows, all from one sample in a study of CD8+CD57+ T cells in acquired aplastic anemia. MiXCR, applied by TCRdb to the reads, yields one record per CDR3 protein. The sample includes approximately 160,000 distinct CDR3 sequences, roughly 45% of them seen just once. The material sequenced was sorted CD4+, CD8+, or CD8+CD57+ T cells (not recorded which) from PBMCs. These receptors were collected from a human donor in good health. CDR3s include the opening cysteine and the closing phenylalanine or tryptophan. Fields, in order: clone size, V gene, D gene, J gene, CDR3 protein, CDR3 DNA. A D gene is named only where the DNA matches it firmly. A row's size may be missing; if present it is once, few, many or a size class.

>.|TRBV10-1|TRBD1|TRBJ2-5
CASSAGGLVRETQYF
TGCGCCAGCAGTGCAGGGGGCCTGGTACGAGAGACCCAGTACTTC
>many|TRBV4-1|TRBD2|TRBJ2-1
CASSPLLAAYNEQFF
TGCGCCAGCAGCCCCCTGCTAGCGGCCTACAATGAGCAGTTCTTC
>once|TRBV9|.|TRBJ1-2
CASSVDGTPAGGYTF
TGTGCCAGCAGCGTAGACGGGACACCGGCGGGAGGCTACACCTTC
>many|TRBV6-1|.|TRBJ2-1
CASTEGGGTYNEQFF
TGTGCCAGCACCGAAGGGGGGGGTACCTACAATGAGCAGTTCTTC
>few|TRBV7-9|.|TRBJ2-7
CASKGGYDYEQYF
TGTGCCAGCAAGGGGGGGTACGACTACGAGCAGTACTTC
>.|TRBV7-3|TRBD2|TRBJ2-3
CASILSGGPGTDTQYF
TGTGCCAGCATCTTATCGGGGGGGCCGGGGACAGATACGCAGTATTTT
>many|TRBV19|.|TRBJ2-3
CASSKGRPSSTDTQYF
TGTGCCAGTAGTAAGGGCAGGCCTTCTAGCACAGATACGCAGTATTTT
>.|TRBV29-1|.|TRBJ1-2
CSVPGGWSYTF
TGCAGCGTCCCTGGGGGATGGAGCTACACCTTC
>many|TRBV7-2|TRBD1|TRBJ1-3
CASSSIGQASGNTIYF
TGTGCCAGCAGCTCAATTGGACAGGCCTCTGGAAACACCATATATTTT
>once|TRBV2|.|TRBJ2-3
CASSEALLGTQYF
TGTGCCAGCAGTGAAGCGCTTCTTGGTACGCAGTATTTT
>.|TRBV12-3/TRBV12-4|TRBD1|TRBJ1-6
CASSFRDRGAPLHF
TGTGCCAGCAGTTTTAGGGACAGGGGTGCACCCCTCCACTTT
>many|TRBV7-8|TRBD1|TRBJ2-7
CASSLRDRITYEQYF
TGTGCCAGCAGCTTAAGGGACAGGATCACCTACGAGCAGTACTTC
>.|TRBV7-9|TRBD1|TRBJ1-2
CASSLPGTGRDGYTF
TGTGCCAGCAGCTTGCCCGGGACAGGGCGCGATGGCTACACCTTC
>many|TRBV4-1|.|TRBJ2-1
CASSLSPRGNEQFF
TGCGCCAGCAGCCTTTCCCCTCGAGGCAATGAGCAGTTCTTC
>many|TRBV10-1|.|TRBJ2-1
CASSERGRGGNEQFF
TGCGCCAGCAGTGAAAGGGGCAGGGGGGGCAATGAGCAGTTCTTC
>many|TRBV20-1|TRBD2|TRBJ2-7
CSARPPGLVSHEQYF
TGCAGTGCTAGACCTCCGGGACTAGTTTCCCACGAGCAGTACTTC
>.|TRBV19|TRBD1|TRBJ1-1
CASSLRQGTEAFF
TGTGCCAGTAGCCTCAGACAGGGCACTGAAGCTTTCTTT
>.|TRBV7-6|.|TRBJ2-3
CASSQRESTDTQYF
TGTGCCAGCAGTCAACGGGAGAGCACAGATACGCAGTATTTT
>.|TRBV12-3/TRBV12-4|.|TRBJ1-2
CASSPSGSYGYTF
TGTGCCAGCAGTCCGAGCGGGAGCTATGGCTACACCTTC
>few|TRBV7-8|.|TRBJ2-2
CASSIDVELFF
TGTGCCAGCAGCATCGATGTGGAGCTGTTTTTT
>.|TRBV11-1|.|TRBJ2-1
CASSQGGNYNEQFF
TGTGCCAGCAGCCAGGGCGGGAACTACAATGAGCAGTTCTTC
>.|TRBV2|.|TRBJ1-1
CASSQLHGARAFF
TGTGCCAGCAGCCAACTTCACGGGGCTCGGGCTTTCTTT
>few|TRBV19|.|TRBJ2-5
CASSIGGLGTQYF
TGTGCCAGTAGTATTGGGGGGCTCGGGACCCAGTACTTC
>.|TRBV10-2|TRBD1|TRBJ2-1
CATTQSIRDRAYNEQFF
TGCGCCACCACGCAAAGTATCCGGGACAGGGCCTACAATGAGCAGTTCTTC